This TCR beta chain was observed in a study of cytomegalovirus exposure and HLA in healthy donors. The PCR ran on 60 Vbeta and 13 Jbeta primers. The protocol was immunoSEQ multiplex PCR, while the TCRdb copy is restricted to in-frame clones and leaves out a portion. Of 90,000 to 120,000 clones in the sample, 82% were seen once. Per germline, CDR1 SGHKS and CDR2 YYEKEE (reference sequence). V shed 0 bases, J shed 0 bases, and the junction held 3 bases outside the gene matches. The CDR3 runs to 16 residues. V and J are TRBV5-5 and TRBJ2-1; 7 nucleotides match TRBD2. This sequence originates from a man aged 30 to 45 in good health and CMV-seropositive. Sequencing used PBMCs. This CDR3 is CASSLEGLFSYNEQFF. The CDR3 coding sequence is TGTGCCAGCAGCTTGGAGGGACTATTCTCCTACAATGAGCAGTTCTTC.